The 32 T cell receptor beta chains given below trace back to one sample, sequenced in a study of long-term antiretroviral therapy in people with HIV. Sequencing relied on immunoSEQ assay v3.0, run at survey level. Sequencing was performed with immunoSEQ multiplex PCR; in TCRdb, only in-frame clones are kept and a portion is missing. Here the sample spans about 20,000 clones, 87% being singletons. Sequences were derived from unsorted PBMCs, sampled 2.1 years after starting antiretroviral therapy. All receptors come from a young man with HIV.

V gene TRBV5-4 combines with J gene TRBJ2-7; TRBD2 agrees at 8 bases. CDR3 length: 16 amino acids. Germline CDR1 is SGHNT and CDR2 is YYREEE (reference sequence). V lost 0 bases, J lost 5 bases, and 10 bases stayed unmatched. CDR3 residues: CASSLGSGGPMNEQYF. The CDR3 nucleotides read TGTGCCAGCAGCTTGGGGTCGGGAGGGCCGATGAACGAGCAGTACTTC.

The CDR3 coding sequence is TGTGCCAGCAGTCCGGGGGGGAACACTGAAGCTTTCTTT. Its protein product is CASSPGGNTEAFF. The rearrangement joins TRBV25-1 to TRBJ1-1, with D maybe TRBD1 (5 bases). Germline CDR1 reads MGHDK; CDR2 reads SYGVNS. The CDR3 is 13 residues long. Trimming took 5 bases from V and 1 from J, leaving 8 bases between them.

This clone was picked up one time. V usage is TRBV5-5 and J usage is TRBJ1-5; perhaps TRBD1 as D (6 bases). This CDR3 has 15 residues. Germline assignment: CDR1 SGHKS and CDR2 YYEKEE (reference sequence). Trimming cost V 0 bases and J 7 bases, with 14 bases left between them. In DNA form, the CDR3 reads TGTGCCAGCAGCTTGGTGGGGGGACAAAGCCAGCCCCAGCATTTT. This translates into CASSLVGGQSQPQHF.

The chain couples TRBV19 to TRBJ1-5; D not resolved. Germline values: CDR1 LNHDA, CDR2 SQIVND (reference sequence). The V and J ends lost 0 bases and 6 bases respectively, with 3 bases between them. This CDR3 contains 12 residues. The CDR3 reads CASSIDSQPQHF. DNA for the CDR3: TGTGCCAGTAGTATAGACTCTCAGCCCCAGCATTTT. Supplemented by reference TRBV19 and TRBJ1-5, the full variable domain reads DGGITQSPKYLFRKEGQNVTLSCEQNLNHDAMYWYRQDPGQGLRLIYYSQIVNDFQKGDIAEGYSVSREKKESFPLTVTSAQKNPTAFYLCASSIDSQPQHFGDGTRLSIL.

The chain joins TRBV27 to TRBJ2-7; weak D call: TRBD2 (5 bases). CDR3 length equals 13 residues. The ends were cut back, 3 bases at V and 3 bases at J, with 9 bases in the middle. CDR1 MNHEY and CDR2 SMNVEV come from the germline V gene (reference sequence). The CDR3 DNA is TGTGCCAGCAGTTTCGAGGGTGGCTACGAGCAGTACTTC. Translation gives CASSFEGGYEQYF.

V is TRBV5-6 and J is TRBJ2-7; D perhaps matches TRBD1 (5 bases). V lost 0 bases and J lost 2, with 9 bases in between. Per germline, CDR1 SGHDT and CDR2 YYEEEE. The CDR3 consists of 14 residues. CDR3 sequence: CASSLGGRPYEQYF. CDR3 coding DNA: TGTGCCAGCAGCTTGGGGGGCAGACCCTACGAGCAGTACTTC. Complete variable domain (other parts from reference TRBV5-6 and TRBJ2-7): DAGVTQSPTHLIKTRGQQVTLRCSPKSGHDTVSWYQQALGQGPQFIFQYYEEEERQRGNFPDRFSGHQFPNYSSELNVNALLLGDSALYLCASSLGGRPYEQYFGPGTRLTVT.

The chain employs TRBV29-1 and TRBJ2-1; no firm D call. The CDR3 has 11 amino acids. Between the trimmed V and J ends, which lost 8 bases and 8 bases, there was a span of 13 bases. The germline CDR1 and CDR2 sequences are SQVTM and ANQGSEA. CDR3 residues: CSPKVGYEQFF. CDR3 nucleotide sequence: TGCAGCCCCAAAGTGGGGTATGAGCAGTTCTTC.

The chain couples TRBV9 to TRBJ2-5; perhaps D is TRBD1 or TRBD2 (5 bases each). Trimming took off 0 bases at V and 4 bases at J, with 7 bases between the two ends. The CDR3 consists of 13 residues. CDR1 and CDR2 from the germline V gene are SGDLS and YYNGEE. The CDR3 nucleotides are TGTGCCAGCAGCGTAGGGGGGTTAGAGACCCAGTACTTC. It specifies CASSVGGLETQYF.

The chain recombines TRBV7-9 with TRBJ2-6; D not resolved. The CDR3 extends over 18 amino acids. Trimming took 1 base from V and 0 from J, leaving 13 bases between them. Germline CDR1 reads SEHNR; CDR2 reads FQNEAQ (reference sequence). CDR3 protein: CASSLVVGGVSGANVLTF. The DNA of the CDR3 is TGTGCCAGCAGCTTAGTTGTCGGTGGGGTCTCTGGGGCCAACGTCCTGACTTTC.

The V and J genes are TRBV5-1 and TRBJ1-3; a possible D gene is TRBD1 (5 bases). The CDR3 is 16 amino acids. V lost 0 bases to trimming and J lost 0 bases, with 10 bases between them. Per the germline V gene, CDR1 is SGHRS and CDR2 is YFSETQ. CDR3: CASSLALGGSGNTIYF. The DNA of the CDR3 is TGCGCCAGCAGCTTGGCCCTCGGGGGCTCTGGAAACACCATATATTTT.

The genes are TRBV19 and TRBJ2-7; no firm D call. The CDR3 runs to 12 residues. Germline V lookup: CDR1 LNHDA, CDR2 SQIVND (reference sequence). V lost 5 bases, J lost 4 bases, and 9 bases lay in between. This chain's CDR3 is CASSSLGYEQYF. CDR3 in DNA: TGTGCCAGTAGTTCACTGGGATACGAGCAGTACTTC.

This clone is a singleton in its sample. The genes are TRBV6-5 and TRBJ1-4; possibly TRBD1 for D (5 bases). The ends were cut back, 5 bases at V and 7 bases at J, with 14 bases in the middle. The CDR3 totals 14 residues. Germline assignment: CDR1 MNHEY and CDR2 SVGAGI. The CDR3: CASSTRGYGEKLFF. As DNA, the CDR3 is TGTGCCAGCAGTACGAGGGGTTATGGTGAAAAACTGTTTTTT.

V is TRBV6-1 and J is TRBJ1-6; no firm D call. The CDR3 sequence is 15 residues long. Trimming removed 5 bases at V and 14 bases at J, with 22 bases between. From germline, CDR1 is MNHNS and CDR2 SASEGT. The CDR3 DNA sequence: TGTGCCAGCAGTTTGACCCGCCAGGCCGAGAGGGCCCTCCACTTT. Amino acids: CASSLTRQAERALHF.

The chain has TRBV7-2 and TRBJ2-7; D ambiguous. CDR1 is SGHTA and CDR2 is FQGNSA in the germline V gene. The ends were cut back, 3 bases at V and 7 bases at J, with 10 bases in the middle. The CDR3 totals 12 residues. CDR3 nucleotide sequence: TGTGCCAGCAGCTTGGACCGCCGGGAGCAGTACTTC. Residues: CASSLDRREQYF.

This clone was seen once. The V call is TRBV29-1, the J call TRBJ1-4; possibly TRBD1 for D (5 bases). This CDR3 comprises 15 residues. CDR1 is SQVTM, CDR2 ANQGSEA, per germline. V gave up 4 bases and J gave up 2 bases, with 14 bases separating them. CDR3 DNA: TGCAGCGTTGGGGGGGGTGAATCCACTAATGAAAAACTGTTTTTT. Its protein product is CSVGGGESTNEKLFF.

The chain links TRBV13 to TRBJ2-1; 8 bases line up with TRBD1. CDR3 length: 15 amino acids. Germline assignment: CDR1 PRHDT and CDR2 FYEKMQ (reference sequence). Trimming took 5 bases from V and 4 from J; bases not matched to a gene: 7. In DNA form, the CDR3 reads TGTGCCAGCAGCCCCGGACAGGGTAGATACAATGAGCAGTTCTTC. Its protein product is CASSPGQGRYNEQFF.

The V gene is TRBV7-2, the J gene TRBJ2-3; D is undetermined. V was clipped by 2 bases and J by 4 bases, with 13 bases between them. The CDR3 spans 15 residues. Germline V gives CDR1 SGHTA, CDR2 FQGNSA. In nucleotides, the CDR3 is TGTGCCAGCAGCTTACAAACGGGCGTAGCAGATACGCAGTATTTT. Protein: CASSLQTGVADTQYF.

This chain joins TRBV2 and TRBJ1-1, with D unclear. Trimming took 0 bases from V and 0 from J, leaving 11 bases between them. Germline assignment: CDR1 SNHLY and CDR2 FYNNEI. The length of the CDR3 is 16 residues. CDR3 nucleotide sequence: TGTGCCAGCAGTGAAGCTCTAGGAAAAATGAACACTGAAGCTTTCTTT. Its translation is CASSEALGKMNTEAFF.

The CDR3 protein is CASSRGPQLTEAFF. In DNA form, the CDR3 reads TGTGCCAGCTCCAGAGGACCGCAGCTCACTGAAGCTTTCTTT. This chain joins TRBV18 and TRBJ1-1; D is ambiguous. This CDR3 region has 14 residues. CDR1 and CDR2 (germline): KGHSH, LQKENI. V lost 6 bases, J lost 4 bases, and 15 bases lay in between. Together with reference TRBV18 and TRBJ1-1, the CDR3 gives the full variable domain: NAGVMQNPRHLVRRRGQEARLRCSPMKGHSHVYWYRQLPEEGLKFMVYLQKENIIDESGMPKERFSAEFPKEGPSILRIQQVVRGDSAAYFCASSRGPQLTEAFFGQGTRLTVV.

The chain recombines TRBV13 with TRBJ1-4; 8 nucleotides line up with TRBD1. Germline V gene sequence: CDR1 PRHDT, CDR2 FYEKMQ (reference sequence). The junction had 6 bases not matched to a gene; V was cut back by 5 bases and J by 4 bases. The CDR3 spans 15 residues. CDR3 sequence reads: CASSGTGGYNEKLFF. Written as DNA, the CDR3 is TGTGCCAGCAGCGGTACAGGGGGGTATAATGAAAAACTGTTTTTT.

This rearrangement joins TRBV9 to TRBJ2-7; no clear D gene. Trimming took off 0 bases at V and 5 bases at J, with 3 bases between the two ends. Per the germline V gene, CDR1 is SGDLS and CDR2 is YYNGEE. The CDR3 is made up of 11 amino acids. CDR3: CASSVEDEQYF. In DNA form, the CDR3 reads TGTGCCAGCAGCGTAGAGGACGAGCAGTACTTC.

The chain is built from TRBV9 and TRBJ2-3, with D tentatively TRBD2 (6 bases). Germline V gives CDR1 SGDLS, CDR2 YYNGEE. The CDR3 has 15 amino acids. Trimming stripped 0 bases from V and 0 bases from J, with 8 bases between. This CDR3 reads CASSVEEGSTDTQYF. The CDR3 region has the DNA TGTGCCAGCAGCGTAGAGGAGGGTAGCACAGATACGCAGTATTTT.

This chain connects TRBV7-6 to TRBJ2-7; D perhaps matches TRBD1 (6 bases). Germline V gene sequence: CDR1 SGHVS, CDR2 FNYEAQ. V was pared by 5 bases and J by 3 bases, with 14 bases between. This CDR3 is 14 amino acids long. CDR3 amino acids: CASSPRTGHYEQYF. The CDR3 coding sequence is TGTGCCAGCAGCCCGCGGACGGGACACTACGAGCAGTACTTC.

The chain recombines TRBV19 with TRBJ2-1; 9 nucleotides agree with TRBD2. Germline-derived CDR1 and CDR2 are LNHDA and SQIVND (reference sequence). This CDR3 is built from 15 residues. Trimming at V came to 5 bases and at J to 4 bases, leaving 6 bases not matched to a gene. The CDR3 DNA reads TGTGCCAGTAGTGTAGCGGGAGAGTTATACAATGAGCAGTTCTTC. Encoded protein: CASSVAGELYNEQFF. Full variable domain (missing parts from reference TRBV19 and TRBJ2-1): DGGITQSPKYLFRKEGQNVTLSCEQNLNHDAMYWYRQDPGQGLRLIYYSQIVNDFQKGDIAEGYSVSREKKESFPLTVTSAQKNPTAFYLCASSVAGELYNEQFFGPGTRLTVL.

The chain joins TRBV25-1 to TRBJ2-7; D unclear. Germline assignment: CDR1 MGHDK and CDR2 SYGVNS. The CDR3 is made up of 14 amino acids. V was clipped by 2 bases and J by 3 bases, with 11 bases between them. The CDR3 DNA reads TGTGCCAGCAGTGAACACGGTAACCTCTACGAGCAGTACTTC. Protein sequence: CASSEHGNLYEQYF.

The V call is TRBV5-5, the J call TRBJ2-7; D is perhaps TRBD1 (6 bases). The CDR3 length is 15 residues. The V gene's germline CDR1 is SGHKS and CDR2 YYEKEE (reference sequence). Trimming pared 2 bases from V and 3 bases from J, leaving 15 bases between. CDR3 region: CASSLQAGASYEQYF. The CDR3 region has the DNA TGTGCCAGCAGCTTACAGGCAGGGGCGAGCTACGAGCAGTACTTC.

This clone was detected only a few times. V is TRBV7-9 and J is TRBJ2-7; 7 nucleotides line up with TRBD2. The V and J ends lost 5 bases and 1 base, in that order; junction bases with no gene match: 5. The CDR3 sequence is 14 residues long. Germline CDR1 is SEHNR and CDR2 is FQNEAQ (reference sequence). The CDR3 DNA reads TGTGCCAGCAGCGCCCCTAGCGGTTCCTACGAGCAGTACTTC. Protein product: CASSAPSGSYEQYF.

The chain recombines TRBV5-1 with TRBJ1-2, with D possibly matching TRBD1 (6 bases). The germline gives CDR1 SGHRS, CDR2 YFSETQ. The CDR3 contains 16 residues. Trimming took 6 bases from V and 2 from J, leaving 20 bases between them. CDR3 sequence (DNA): TGCGCCAGCACCCTAACGTTTGCAGGGGCGAACTATGGCTACACCTTC. This encodes CASTLTFAGANYGYTF. Filled out from reference TRBV5-1 and TRBJ1-2, the complete variable domain reads KAGVTQTPRYLIKTRGQQVTLSCSPISGHRSVSWYQQTPGQGLQFLFEYFSETQRNKGNFPGRFSGRQFSNSRSEMNVSTLELGDSALYLCASTLTFAGANYGYTFGSGTRLTVV.

This chain connects TRBV23-1 to TRBJ2-7; D is undetermined. TRBV23-1 is assigned to the ORF class and has an uncertain function. Trimming took 0 bases from V and 2 from J, leaving 20 bases between them. The CDR3 extends over 18 amino acids. The CDR3, as DNA: TGCGCCAGCAGTCAATCCATAGAAATAGGAAATCCCCCCTACGAGCAGTACTTC. Translated, it gives CASSQSIEIGNPPYEQYF.

The rearrangement uses TRBV7-8 and TRBJ2-5, with D perhaps TRBD2 (5 bases). Germline CDR1 is SGHVS and CDR2 is FQNEAQ. This CDR3 has 11 amino acids. V was pared by 5 bases and J by 7 bases, with 8 bases between. The CDR3 is CASSNAGTQYF. The CDR3 bases are TGTGCCAGCAGCAATGCGGGGACCCAGTACTTC. The complete variable domain, with remaining parts taken from reference TRBV7-8 and TRBJ2-5, reads GAGVSQSPRYKVAKRGQDVALRCDPISGHVSLFWYQQALGQGPEFLTYFQNEAQLDKSGLPSDRFFAERPEGSVSTLKIQRTQQEDSAVYLCASSNAGTQYFGPGTRLLVL.

The gene calls are TRBV4-3 and TRBJ2-7; no clear D gene. CDR1 LGHNA and CDR2 YSLEER come from the germline V gene. Trimming shortened V by 0 bases and J by 5 bases, and 8 bases separated the two germline ends. The CDR3 extends over 13 amino acids. CDR3 nucleotides: TGCGCCAGCAGCCAAGATAGCCGTAACGAGCAGTACTTC. This codes for CASSQDSRNEQYF.

V gene TRBV2 combines with J gene TRBJ1-2; 8 bases align to TRBD1. The CDR3 has 14 amino acids. The trim removed 7 bases at V and 7 bases at J, leaving 11 bases unmatched. CDR1 is SNHLY and CDR2 is FYNNEI in the germline V gene. CDR3 residues: CASTPDRVAVGYTF. DNA of the CDR3: TGTGCCAGCACCCCGGACAGGGTGGCGGTTGGCTACACCTTC.